One and the same sample provided the 9 T cell receptor beta chains below, sequenced in a study of blood T cells in healthy people across ages. With a J-beta primer mix and a sample-barcoded 5' primer, a second PCR ran 7 to 11 cycles. Each CDR3 protein is one row after TCRdb ran MiXCR on the 5' RACE reads. Here the sample spans 600,000 to 850,000 distinct CDR3 sequences, roughly 25% being singletons. This sample was also put to use in a study of T cells of mothers and their children.

Sequencing was done on a sample of blood. These TCRs come from a boy aged 5-17 years in good health.

This clonotype was recorded a few times. The chain uses TRBV7-2 and TRBJ1-2; 8 positions agree with TRBD1. The germline CDR1 and CDR2 sequences are SGHTA and FQGNSA. J lost 3 bases, V lost 5 bases, and 8 bases had no gene match. This CDR3 is built from 15 residues. DNA for the CDR3: TGTGCCAGCAGCCCACAGGGGGGCGCCGACTATGGCTACACCTTC. Translated, it gives CASSPQGGADYGYTF.

This clonotype was found a few times. The chain couples TRBV6-5 to TRBJ1-1; 8 nucleotides match TRBD1. This CDR3 has 15 residues. V shed 4 bases, J shed 5 bases, and the junction held 9 bases outside the gene matches. Germline V gives CDR1 MNHEY, CDR2 SVGAGI. In DNA form, the CDR3 reads TGTGCCAGCAGTTCCCAGGGGGCCGCGAATACTGAAGCTTTCTTT. Residues: CASSSQGAANTEAFF.

This clonotype was counted between two and nine times. J is TRBJ1-5 and V is TRBV7-3; D is ambiguous. With 11 bases removed from V and 0 bases from J, the gap between germline ends came to 8 bases. This CDR3 has 12 amino acids. The V gene's germline CDR1 is SGHTA and CDR2 FQGTGA. The CDR3 bases are TGTGCCCTGGACGGTAGCAATCAGCCCCAGCATTTT. This codes for CALDGSNQPQHF.

The chain couples TRBV7-9 to TRBJ2-1, with a weak D call TRBD2 (5 bases). Trimming removed 5 bases at V and 0 bases at J, with 17 bases between. Germline V CDR1 and CDR2: SEHNR, FQNEAQ (reference sequence). This CDR3 has 17 amino acids. CDR3 DNA sequence: TGTGCCAGCAGCCAGAAGGACGGGGAAAGCTCCTACAATGAGCAGTTCTTC. Translating it yields CASSQKDGESSYNEQFF.

The chain joins TRBV6-6 to TRBJ2-5, with D maybe TRBD1 (5 bases). Germline V gives CDR1 MNHNY, CDR2 SVGAGI (reference sequence). With 6 bases removed from V and 0 bases from J, the gap between germline ends came to 11 bases. This CDR3 is built from 14 residues. The CDR3 DNA reads TGTGCCAGCAGACAGGACGGTTACCAAGAGACCCAGTACTTC. Translation gives CASRQDGYQETQYF.

Only a few counts were recorded for this clonotype. This chain uses TRBV10-3 with TRBJ2-5; TRBD1 or TRBD2 may be the D gene (5 bases each). Germline values: CDR1 ENHRY, CDR2 SYGVKD. The CDR3 contains 12 residues. Trimming removed 10 bases at V and 5 bases at J, with 14 bases between. The CDR3 protein is CATGAARETQYF. The CDR3 DNA sequence: TGTGCCACCGGGGCGGCGCGGGAGACCCAGTACTTC.

This chain joins TRBV3-1 and TRBJ2-7, with 9 bases fitting TRBD2. The CDR3 loop spans 17 amino acids. V was clipped by 0 bases and J by 3 bases; unmatched bases: 9. Germline lookup yields CDR1 LGHDT and CDR2 YNNKEL (reference sequence). Here the CDR3 reads CASSQDMPLAGVYEQYF. The CDR3 DNA is TGTGCCAGCAGCCAAGATATGCCCTTAGCGGGAGTCTACGAGCAGTACTTC.

Only a few counts were recorded for this clonotype. The chain uses TRBV6-2 or TRBV6-3 and TRBJ2-7; TRBD2 agrees at 8 bases. Germline V gives CDR1 MNHEY, CDR2 SVGEGT. V gave up 2 bases and J gave up 13 bases; unmatched junction bases: 13. This CDR3 comprises 14 residues. The CDR3, as DNA: TGTGCCAGCAGTTACGCTGCGACTAGCGAGACCCCTTACTTC. It specifies CASSYAATSETPYF.

This chain links TRBV28 with TRBJ2-1, with no clear D. The CDR3 sequence is 16 residues long. Germline assignment: CDR1 MDHEN and CDR2 SYDVKM. Trimming removed 3 bases at V and 2 bases at J, with 14 bases between. This CDR3 reads CASSFSRRTPYNEQFF. In DNA form, the CDR3 reads TGTGCCAGCAGTTTCTCTAGAAGGACCCCCTACAATGAGCAGTTCTTC.